Listed here are 21 T cell receptor beta chains from one sample, sequenced in a study of response to subunit inactivated influenza vaccine. TCRdb ran MiXCR on the RT-PCR reads and lists one entry per CDR3 protein. The sample carries hundreds of thousands of distinct CDR3 sequences, 12% recorded once. The specimen was PBMCs from blood, collected on the day of vaccination. These receptors came from a man over 45 who received an inactivated influenza vaccine.

This clonotype was counted many times. The V gene is TRBV10-3, the J gene TRBJ2-1, with D perhaps TRBD2 (6 bases). Germline assignment: CDR1 ENHRY and CDR2 SYGVKD. The V end lost 7 bases, the J end lost 9 bases, and 16 bases lay between the germline ends. CDR3 length: 13 amino acids. DNA of the CDR3: TGTGCCATCAACCGGGACTGGTCCGGTGAGCAGTTCTTC. Translated: CAINRDWSGEQFF.

This clonotype was counted a few times. This chain uses TRBV12-3 or TRBV12-4 with TRBJ2-5; TRBD1 agrees at 9 bases. This CDR3 has 15 amino acids. V lost 7 bases, J lost 4 bases, and 10 bases stayed unmatched. CDR3: CASTLGQGVGETQYF. For the CDR3, the DNA is TGTGCCAGCACCCTGGGACAGGGAGTAGGAGAGACCCAGTACTTC.

This clonotype was counted at least ten times. V gene TRBV5-1 combines with J gene TRBJ1-2, with a possible D match to TRBD1 (6 bases). Trimming removed 3 bases at V and 2 bases at J, with 11 bases between. CDR1 and CDR2 from the germline V gene are SGHRS and YFSETQ. The CDR3 runs 14 residues. CDR3 sequence: CASSSDRLNYGYTF. DNA for the CDR3: TGCGCCAGCAGCTCGGACAGATTAAACTATGGCTACACCTTC.

The genes are TRBV29-1 and TRBJ1-5; 8 bases agree with TRBD1. V shed 7 bases, J shed 2 bases, and the junction held 4 bases outside the gene matches. Germline assignment: CDR1 SQVTM and CDR2 ANQGSEA. The CDR3 runs 13 residues. In DNA form, the CDR3 reads TGCAGCGCTGGACAGGGAGGCAATCAGCCCCAGCATTTT. Its translation: CSAGQGGNQPQHF.

The gene calls are TRBV19 and TRBJ1-5; 7 bases map to TRBD1. CDR3 length equals 16 residues. V was pared by 3 bases and J by 1 base, with 6 bases of the junction left unmatched. Germline V gene data show CDR1 as LNHDA and CDR2 as SQIVND (reference sequence). The DNA for the CDR3 is TGTGCCAGTAGTATCGGGGGACAGAGCAGCAATCAGCCCCAGCATTTT. It encodes CASSIGGQSSNQPQHF.

This clonotype was picked up many times. The chain joins TRBV27 to TRBJ1-4; 9 positions match TRBD1. The CDR3 covers 17 residues. Germline V gene data show CDR1 as MNHEY and CDR2 as SMNVEV (reference sequence). Trimming removed 6 bases from V and 7 bases from J; junction bases left unmatched: 15. The CDR3 DNA reads as TGTGCCAGCAGAAAAACAGGGGGCGAAGGACGGGGTGAAAAACTGTTTTTT. It specifies CASRKTGGEGRGEKLFF. The full variable domain, its missing parts supplied by reference TRBV27 and TRBJ1-4, is EAQVTQNPRYLITVTGKKLTVTCSQNMNHEYMSWYRQDPGLGLRQIYYSMNVEVTDKGDVPEGYKVSRKEKRNFPLILESPSPNQTSLYFCASRKTGGEGRGEKLFFGSGTQLSVL.

This chain joins TRBV7-6 and TRBJ1-2, with D uncertain. Trimming removed 5 bases at V and 2 bases at J, with 12 bases between. The CDR3 has 14 residues. Per the germline V gene, CDR1 is SGHVS and CDR2 is FNYEAQ. The CDR3, as DNA: TGTGCCAGCAGCCCCGGACCTCACAACTATGGCTACACCTTC. This translates into CASSPGPHNYGYTF.

This clonotype was observed a handful of times. This rearrangement joins TRBV4-2 to TRBJ2-1; D gene unclear. Germline V gene data show CDR1 as LGHNA and CDR2 as YNFKEQ. The CDR3 covers 13 residues. The V end lost 0 bases, the J end lost 8 bases, and 8 bases lay between the germline ends. The CDR3 spells CASSQDRVYEQFF. Here the CDR3 DNA reads TGTGCCAGCAGCCAAGATCGGGTCTATGAGCAGTTCTTC.

The V call is TRBV28, the J call TRBJ2-1; 7 nucleotides align to TRBD2. Trimming at V came to 3 bases and at J to 9 bases, leaving 5 bases not matched to a gene. In germline, CDR1 is MDHEN, CDR2 SYDVKM. The CDR3 has 13 amino acids. CDR3 sequence reads: CASSFVREGEQFF. The CDR3 DNA is TGTGCCAGCAGTTTCGTCAGGGAGGGTGAGCAGTTCTTC.

This clonotype has only a few counts. This rearrangement joins TRBV12-3 or TRBV12-4 to TRBJ1-2; D uncertain. Between the trimmed V and J ends, which lost 7 bases and 4 bases, there was a span of 10 bases. This CDR3 has 12 residues. CDR3: CASNPNGYGYTF. Here the CDR3 DNA reads TGTGCCAGCAACCCCAACGGCTATGGCTACACCTTC.

This clonotype was seen a few times. The rearrangement joins TRBV5-1 to TRBJ2-5, with TRBD1 identical over 8 bases. Germline V gives CDR1 SGHRS, CDR2 YFSETQ. The CDR3 extends over 14 amino acids. V lost 5 bases, J lost 0 bases, and 3 bases stayed unmatched. CDR3 residues: CASSWTGYQETQYF. In nucleotides, the CDR3 is TGCGCCAGCAGTTGGACAGGGTACCAAGAGACCCAGTACTTC.

This clonotype was found a few times. The V and J genes are TRBV5-1 and TRBJ2-6; D unclear. The CDR3 extends over 16 amino acids. From germline, CDR1 is SGHRS and CDR2 YFSETQ. V dropped 1 base and J dropped 4 bases, with 12 bases sitting between them. CDR3 coding DNA: TGCGCCAGCAGCTTGAGTGTTTCGGCGGGGGCCAACGTCCTGACTTTC. It specifies CASSLSVSAGANVLTF.

In its sample, this clonotype was seen a few times. This rearrangement joins TRBV11-2 to TRBJ1-1; D is ambiguous. CDR3 length equals 15 residues. The germline CDR1 and CDR2 sequences are SGHAT and FQNNGV. Between the trimmed V and J ends, which lost 1 base and 11 bases, there was a span of 20 bases. This CDR3 is CASSLASLDRPGAFF. The CDR3 DNA is TGTGCCAGCAGCTTAGCCTCCCTGGACCGGCCCGGGGCTTTCTTT. Full variable domain (outside the CDR3, taken from reference TRBV11-2 and TRBJ1-1): EAGVAQSPRYKIIEKRQSVAFWCNPISGHATLYWYQQILGQGPKLLIQFQNNGVVDDSQLPKDRFSAERLKGVDSTLKIQPAKLEDSAVYLCASSLASLDRPGAFFGQGTRLTVV.

This clonotype was counted many times. V gene TRBV20-1 combines with J gene TRBJ2-1; D is unresolved. The V end was cut by 6 bases, the J end by 10 bases, with 13 bases between. CDR3 size: 11 residues. The germline V gene encodes CDR1 DFQATT and CDR2 SNEGSKA (reference sequence). The CDR3 nucleotides read TGCAGTGCAATTTGGGATTTGGAGCAGTTCTTC. As protein: CSAIWDLEQFF.

V and J are TRBV5-1 and TRBJ2-2; 8 bases align to TRBD1. CDR1 is SGHRS, CDR2 YFSETQ, per germline. This CDR3 is built from 14 residues. V dropped 4 bases and J dropped 4; count of bases not matched to a gene: 3. The CDR3 spells CASSIGQGTGELFF. The CDR3 region has the DNA TGCGCCAGCAGCATAGGACAGGGCACCGGGGAGCTGTTTTTT.

The gene calls are TRBV20-1 and TRBJ2-5; 12 nucleotides line up with TRBD2. J lost 6 bases, V lost 5 bases, and 13 bases had no gene match. The CDR3 extends over 16 amino acids. CDR1 is DFQATT and CDR2 is SNEGSKA in the germline V gene (reference sequence). CDR3 DNA sequence: TGCAGTGCTCAGAAACACTCTAGCGGGAGGGCCAAGACCCAGTACTTC. It specifies CSAQKHSSGRAKTQYF.

The chain combines TRBV20-1 with TRBJ1-1, with D maybe TRBD1 (6 bases). Germline lookup yields CDR1 DFQATT and CDR2 SNEGSKA (reference sequence). Trimming stripped 2 bases from V and 14 bases from J, with 21 bases between. The CDR3 runs 13 residues. CDR3 DNA: TGCAGTGCTAGACGGGACACCAAAGGCGGAGCATTCTTT. This codes for CSARRDTKGGAFF.

There are a few counts of this clonotype. The V and J genes are TRBV6-2 or TRBV6-3 and TRBJ2-5; 8 positions match TRBD2. J lost 4 bases, V lost 0 bases, and 4 bases had no gene match. Germline values: CDR1 MNHEY, CDR2 SVGEGT. This CDR3 has 15 amino acids. CDR3 sequence (DNA): TGTGCCAGCAGTTACTCCGTGCTAGCGGGAGAGACCCAGTACTTC. This encodes CASSYSVLAGETQYF.

The chain links TRBV29-1 to TRBJ2-1; no reliable D call. Trimming pared 2 bases from V and 4 bases from J, leaving 6 bases between. CDR3 length equals 12 residues. Per the germline V gene, CDR1 is SQVTM and CDR2 is ANQGSEA. CDR3 bases: TGCAGCGTTGAAAACAGATACAATGAGCAGTTCTTC. Amino acid sequence: CSVENRYNEQFF.

The chain has TRBV28 and TRBJ1-1, with D possibly being TRBD1 (5 bases). From germline, CDR1 is MDHEN and CDR2 SYDVKM. The V gene lost 1 base and the J gene lost 3 bases, with 12 bases spanning the gap. CDR3 length: 15 amino acids. The CDR3, as DNA: TGTGCCAGCAGTTTATCCCCGACAGCATACACTGAAGCTTTCTTT. Its protein is CASSLSPTAYTEAFF.

The chain carries TRBV20-1 and TRBJ2-1; TRBD2 might be the D (6 bases). The V and J ends lost 3 bases and 4 bases respectively, with 16 bases between them. This CDR3 spans 15 amino acids. Germline CDR1 is DFQATT and CDR2 is SNEGSKA (reference sequence). The CDR3 is CSAREAGRLYNEQFF. The CDR3 coding sequence is TGCAGTGCTAGGGAAGCCGGGAGACTATACAATGAGCAGTTCTTC.